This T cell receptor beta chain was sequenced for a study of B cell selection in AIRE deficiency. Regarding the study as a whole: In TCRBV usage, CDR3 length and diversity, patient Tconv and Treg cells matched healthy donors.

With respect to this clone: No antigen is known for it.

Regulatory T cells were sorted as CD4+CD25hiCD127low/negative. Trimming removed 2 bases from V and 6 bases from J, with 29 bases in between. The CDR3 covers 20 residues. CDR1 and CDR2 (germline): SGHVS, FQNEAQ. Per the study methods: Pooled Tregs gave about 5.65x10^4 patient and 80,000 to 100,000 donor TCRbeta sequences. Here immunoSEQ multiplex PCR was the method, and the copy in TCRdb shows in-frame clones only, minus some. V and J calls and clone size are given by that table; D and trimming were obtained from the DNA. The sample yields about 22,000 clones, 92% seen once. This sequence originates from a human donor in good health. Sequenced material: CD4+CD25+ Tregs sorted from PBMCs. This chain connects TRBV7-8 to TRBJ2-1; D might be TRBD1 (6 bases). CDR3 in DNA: TGTGCCAGCAGCTTACAGGGCTACAGGGAAGCTGTCCATATAGCCAATGAGCAGTTCTTC. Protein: CASSLQGYREAVHIANEQFF.